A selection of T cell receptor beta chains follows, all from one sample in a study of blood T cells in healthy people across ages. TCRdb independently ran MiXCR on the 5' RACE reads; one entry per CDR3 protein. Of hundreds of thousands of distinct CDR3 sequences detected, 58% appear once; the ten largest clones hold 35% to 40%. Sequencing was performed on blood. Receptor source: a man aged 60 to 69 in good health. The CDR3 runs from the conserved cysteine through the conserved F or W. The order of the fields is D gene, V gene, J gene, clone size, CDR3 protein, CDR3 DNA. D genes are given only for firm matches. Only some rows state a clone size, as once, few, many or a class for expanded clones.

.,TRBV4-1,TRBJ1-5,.,CASSLTGLTNQPQHF,TGCGCCAGCAGCCTAACAGGGTTGACCAATCAGCCCCAGCATTTT
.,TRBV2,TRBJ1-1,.,CASSEAERLNTEAFF,TGTGCCAGCAGTGAAGCCGAACGATTGAACACTGAAGCTTTCTTT
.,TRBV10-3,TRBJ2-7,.,CAISEYPDSSYEQYF,TGTGCCATCAGTGAGTACCCGGACAGCTCCTACGAGCAGTACTTC
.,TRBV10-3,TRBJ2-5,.,CAIEDKGTQYF,TGTGCCATCGAGGACAAGGGGACCCAGTACTTC
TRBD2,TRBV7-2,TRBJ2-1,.,CASSPISGGAYNEQLF,TGTGCCAGCAGCCCCATAAGCGGGGGGGCTTACAATGAGCAGTTGTTC
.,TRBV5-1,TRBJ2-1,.,CASSLEGLEYNEQFF,TGCGCCAGCAGCTTGGAAGGTCTAGAATACAATGAGCAGTTCTTC
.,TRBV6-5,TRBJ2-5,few,CASSYSKGQETQYF,TGTGCCAGCAGTTACTCGAAAGGGCAAGAGACCCAGTACTTC
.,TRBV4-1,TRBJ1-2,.,CASRGNGYTF,TGCGCCAGCAGGGGCAATGGCTACACCTTC
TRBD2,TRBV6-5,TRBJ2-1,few,CASSSPGLAHNEQFF,TGTGCCAGCAGTTCCCCGGGACTAGCTCACAATGAGCAGTTCTTC
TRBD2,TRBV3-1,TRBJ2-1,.,CASSQDLAGGRPYNEQFF,TGTGCCAGCAGCCAAGATTTAGCGGGAGGGAGACCCTACAATGAGCAGTTCTTC
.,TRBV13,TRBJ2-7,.,CASSLRGGYYEQYF,TGTGCCAGCAGCTTAAGGGGGGGATATTACGAGCAGTACTTC
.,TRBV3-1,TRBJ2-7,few,CASSQDLGEQYF,TGTGCCAGCAGCCAAGATTTGGGCGAGCAGTACTTC
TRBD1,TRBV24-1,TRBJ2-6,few,CATSLGQGPAGANVLTF,TGTGCCACCAGTTTGGGACAGGGGCCGGCTGGGGCCAACGTCCTGACTTTC
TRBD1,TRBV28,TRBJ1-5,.,CASTLTGGYQPQHF,TGTGCCAGCACCCTGACAGGGGGCTATCAGCCCCAGCATTTT
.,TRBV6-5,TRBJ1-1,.,CASSYSSQGFTEAFF,TGTGCCAGCAGTTACTCGAGTCAGGGGTTCACTGAAGCTTTCTTT
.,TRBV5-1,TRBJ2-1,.,CASSLHLNNNEQFF,TGCGCCAGCAGCTTGCACCTCAACAACAATGAGCAGTTCTTC
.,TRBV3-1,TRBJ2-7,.,CASSQGFGGQYF,TGTGCCAGCAGCCAGGGGTTCGGCGGGCAGTACTTC
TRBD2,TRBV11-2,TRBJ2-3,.,CASSPYTGLAGGSTDTQYF,TGTGCCAGCAGCCCCTATACGGGACTAGCGGGGGGTAGCACAGATACGCAGTATTTT
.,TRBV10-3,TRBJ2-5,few,CAISEAGIQETQYF,TGTGCCATCAGTGAGGCAGGGATACAAGAGACCCAGTACTTC
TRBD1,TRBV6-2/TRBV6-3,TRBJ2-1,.,CASSYSRDRGGNEQFF,TGTGCCAGCAGTTACTCGAGAGACAGGGGGGGCAATGAGCAGTTCTTC
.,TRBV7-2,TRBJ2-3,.,CASSSSGLFSTDTQYF,TGTGCCAGCAGCTCCTCGGGTCTATTTTCCACAGATACGCAGTATTTT
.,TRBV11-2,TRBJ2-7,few,CASSSGVSSYEQYF,TGTGCCAGCAGCTCAGGGGTTAGCTCCTACGAGCAGTACTTC
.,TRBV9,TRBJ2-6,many,CASSVGPSSGANVLTF,TGTGCCAGCAGCGTAGGACCTAGCTCTGGGGCCAACGTCCTGACTTTC
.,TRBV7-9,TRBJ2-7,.,CASSPGLISYEQYF,TGTGCCAGCAGCCCAGGACTGATCTCCTACGAGCAGTACTTC
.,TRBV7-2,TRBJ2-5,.,CASSSFLQETQYF,TGTGCCAGCAGCTCCTTCTTGCAAGAGACCCAGTACTTC
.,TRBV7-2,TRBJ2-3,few,CASSRAPSTDTQYF,TGTGCCAGCAGTCGGGCTCCTAGCACAGATACGCAGTATTTT
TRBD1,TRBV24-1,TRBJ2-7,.,CATSDLGQGGSYEQYF,TGTGCCACCAGTGACCTGGGACAGGGTGGTTCCTACGAGCAGTACTTC
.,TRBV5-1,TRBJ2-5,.,CASSWKTRNQETQYF,TGCGCCAGCAGCTGGAAGACGAGGAACCAAGAGACCCAGTACTTC
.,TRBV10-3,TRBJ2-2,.,CAIWTSGTGELFF,TGTGCCATCTGGACCAGCGGAACCGGGGAGCTGTTTTTT
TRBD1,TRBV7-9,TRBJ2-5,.,CASSLVGRGRYEQYF,TGTGCCAGCAGCTTAGTTGGCAGGGGGCGTTATGAGCAGTACTTC
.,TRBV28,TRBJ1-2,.,CATRGTIYGYTF,TGTGCCACTAGAGGGACAATCTATGGCTACACCTTC
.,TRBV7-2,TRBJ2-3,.,CASSSVDWRPDTQYF,TGTGCCAGCAGCTCCGTGGACTGGCGACCAGATACGCAGTATTTT
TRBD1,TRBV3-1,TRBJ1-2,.,CASSSGQGKYGYTF,TGTGCCAGCAGTTCCGGACAGGGAAAATATGGCTACACCTTC
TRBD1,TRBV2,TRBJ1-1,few,CASSWGQGATEAFF,TGTGCCAGCAGTTGGGGACAGGGGGCGACTGAAGCTTTCTTT
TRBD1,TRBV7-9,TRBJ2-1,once,CATGEQGIYEQFF,TGTGCCACCGGGGAACAGGGGATCTACGAGCAGTTCTTC
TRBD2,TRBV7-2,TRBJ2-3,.,CASSSWTSEYTDTQYF,TGTGCCAGCAGCTCATGGACTAGCGAGTACACAGATACGCAGTATTTT
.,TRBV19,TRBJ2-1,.,CASSITGYNEQFF,TGTGCCAGTAGTATAACAGGTTACAATGAGCAGTTCTTC
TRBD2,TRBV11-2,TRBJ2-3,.,CASSFGTSGGPDTQYF,TGTGCCAGCAGCTTTGGGACTAGCGGGGGTCCAGATACGCAGTATTTT
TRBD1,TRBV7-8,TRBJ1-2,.,CASSPGGGQGNYGYTF,TGTGCCAGCAGCCCAGGGGGGGGACAGGGAAACTATGGCTACACCTTC
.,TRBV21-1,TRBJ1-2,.,CASSKGAGADGYTF,TGTGCCAGCAGCAAGGGGGCGGGCGCCGATGGCTACACCTTC
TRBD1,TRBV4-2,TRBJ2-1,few,CASNGQGAVEQFF,TGTGCCAGCAATGGACAGGGGGCTGTGGAGCAGTTCTTC
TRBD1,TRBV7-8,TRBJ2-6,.,CASSRDRPSGANVLTF,TGTGCCAGCAGCCGGGACAGGCCCTCTGGGGCCAACGTCCTGACTTTC
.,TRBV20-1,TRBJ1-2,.,CNAPVGREGYGYTF,TGCAATGCACCCGTAGGCAGGGAAGGCTATGGCTACACCTTC
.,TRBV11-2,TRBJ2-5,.,CASSFRPAQETQYF,TGTGCCAGCAGCTTTCGTCCGGCCCAAGAGACCCAGTACTTC
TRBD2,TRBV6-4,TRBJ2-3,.,CASSDMGLASDTQYF,TGTGCCAGCAGTGACATGGGACTAGCTTCAGATACGCAGTATTTT
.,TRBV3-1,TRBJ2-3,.,CASSQAAKALTDTQYF,TGTGCCAGCAGCCAAGCAGCCAAAGCCCTCACAGATACGCAGTATTTT
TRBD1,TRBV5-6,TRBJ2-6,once,CASSAPGQVSSGANVLTF,TGTGCCAGCAGCGCACCGGGACAGGTGTCATCTGGGGCCAACGTCCTGACTTTC
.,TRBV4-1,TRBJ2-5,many,CASSQQRGETQYF,TGCGCCAGCAGCCAGCAGCGCGGAGAGACCCAGTACTTC
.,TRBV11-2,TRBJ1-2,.,CASSGPVNDGYTF,TGTGCCAGCAGTGGGCCCGTTAATGATGGCTACACCTTC
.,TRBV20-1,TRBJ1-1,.,CSVGGGNTEAFF,TGCAGTGTAGGCGGGGGGAACACTGAAGCTTTCTTT
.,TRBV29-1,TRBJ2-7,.,CSVEGWVTTGEQYF,TGCAGCGTTGAAGGGTGGGTAACTACGGGCGAGCAGTACTTC
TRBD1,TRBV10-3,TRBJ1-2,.,CAISETDRVIHGYTF,TGTGCCATCAGTGAGACGGACAGGGTGATCCATGGCTACACCTTC
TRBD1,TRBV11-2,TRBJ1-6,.,CASSAGGRGAYNSPLHF,TGTGCCAGCAGCGCAGGGGGGAGGGGTGCCTATAATTCACCCCTCCACTTT
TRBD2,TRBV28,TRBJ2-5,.,CASSLGSGGGKRTQYF,TGTGCCAGCAGTCTGGGTAGCGGGGGGGGGAAGAGAACCCAGTATTTC
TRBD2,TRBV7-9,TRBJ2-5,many,CASSLASGGTPGETQYF,TGTGCCAGCAGCTTAGCCAGCGGGGGAACCCCTGGCGAGACCCAGTACTTC
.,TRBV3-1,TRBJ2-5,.,CASSVQGETQYF,TGTGCCAGCAGCGTACAGGGAGAGACCCAGTACTTC
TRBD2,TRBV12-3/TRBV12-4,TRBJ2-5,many,CASSPTSGQETQYF,TGTGCCAGCTCTCCGACTAGCGGACAAGAGACCCAGTACTTC